The table lists the clone carrying this TCR beta chain with a few counts. The antigen is undetermined. This entry comes from a study of cytomegalovirus exposure and HLA in healthy donors. Study overall: The platform used for the 110 or so validation repertoires matched that of the roughly 670 first-cohort repertoires, a later analysis reported.

The data were produced by immunoSEQ multiplex PCR, yet TCRdb's version contains in-frame clones alone and is incomplete. The sample holds hundreds of thousands of clones; roughly 90% are singletons and the top ten take around 0.9%. The donors were in the approximately 120-subject validation cohort, distinct from the roughly 700-subject first cohort. Study-level findings and limits: For most TCR sequences rarity was the rule, although some public TCRs occurred in many donors.

Losses at the gene ends were 10 bases for V and 7 bases for J; bases not matched to a gene: 15. Germline CDR1 is SNHLY and CDR2 is FYNNEI. The CDR3 consists of 16 residues. The rearrangement uses TRBV2 and TRBJ2-2, with 10 positions matching TRBD2. Input material: PBMCs. The origin of this receptor is a woman under 30 in good health and CMV-seronegative. For the CDR3, the DNA is TGTGCCATACTCCAGGGGCTAGCGGGAGTTGGCGGGGAGCTGTTTTTT. This translates into CAILQGLAGVGGELFF.